The following is a T cell receptor beta chain sequence with its context. Random hexamers were used to reverse transcribe an amount of roughly 0.45 to 1 ug RNA. Multiplex immunoSEQ PCR targeted 54 Vbeta and 13 Jbeta TCR beta segments. MiXCR was run by TCRdb on the immunoSEQ multiplex PCR reads, yielding one entry per CDR3 protein. This sample has about 430,000 distinct CDR3 sequences, with more than 70% found just once. V lost 2 bases, J lost 5 bases, and 10 bases lay in between. The germline gives CDR1 MGHRA, CDR2 YSYEKL. The CDR3 contains 14 residues. These data come from a study of CD8 T cells in Susac syndrome. Relapsing-remitting disease, either stable or active, was present in the treatment-naive patients who were the multiple sclerosis controls.

The chain combines TRBV4-1 with TRBJ2-1; possibly TRBD1 or TRBD2 for D (6 bases each). The sample was CD8+ T cells from PBMCs. The receptor comes from a human donor with multiple sclerosis. CDR3 nucleotide sequence: TGCGCCAGCAGCCAACTCGGGGGCCACAATGAGCAGTTCTTC. Translating gives CASSQLGGHNEQFF.